These T cell receptor beta chains were read from a single sample in a study of shared clonotypes between healthy human individuals. The data were produced by immunoSEQ multiplex PCR, yet TCRdb's version contains in-frame clones alone and is incomplete. In the table there are about 2 million clones, roughly 96% of which are singletons. What was sequenced was naive CD4+ T cells sorted from blood. Receptor source: a man younger than 35 in good health. The CDR3 runs from the conserved cysteine through the conserved F or W. The D gene is left open where the match is weak. The size field is filled for only some rows; it gives once, few, many or a size class.

V	size	J	length	D	CDR3	DNA
TRBV7-9	NA	TRBJ1-2	15	TRBD1	CASSEGQVPYEGYTF	TGTGCCAGCAGCGAGGGACAGGTCCCATACGAGGGCTACACCTTC
TRBV6-6	NA	TRBJ2-1	13	NA	CASTPPVGNEQFF	TGTGCCAGCACCCCACCAGTGGGGAATGAGCAGTTCTTC
TRBV7-9	NA	TRBJ1-4	15	NA	CASSLVTPTNEKLFF	TGTGCCAGCAGCTTAGTCACACCAACTAATGAAAAACTGTTTTTT
TRBV11-2	NA	TRBJ1-4	14	TRBD1	CASRLTGGGEKLFF	TGTGCCAGCAGATTAACAGGGGGAGGTGAAAAACTGTTTTTT
TRBV6-5	few	TRBJ2-7	15	TRBD2	CASSYSTSGSYEQYF	TGTGCCAGCAGTTACTCGACTAGCGGGAGCTACGAGCAGTACTTC
TRBV27	NA	TRBJ1-1	16	NA	CASSLVGLGERPEAFF	TGTGCCAGCAGTTTAGTGGGGTTAGGAGAACGGCCTGAAGCTTTCTTT
TRBV5-1	NA	TRBJ1-4	16	NA	CASSSEPQAVGEKLFF	TGCGCCAGCAGCTCCGAACCTCAGGCGGTGGGAGAAAAACTGTTTTTT
TRBV5-1	NA	TRBJ2-7	16	TRBD2	CASSLGLAGFSYEQYF	TGCGCCAGCAGCTTGGGGCTAGCGGGGTTCTCCTACGAGCAGTACTTC
TRBV10-3	NA	TRBJ2-7	15	TRBD2	CATRHPGLVAIEQYF	TGTGCCACTAGACATCCGGGACTAGTTGCAATCGAGCAGTACTTC
TRBV19	NA	TRBJ2-7	15	TRBD2	CASSGIAGGSYEQYF	TGTGCCAGTAGTGGCATAGCGGGTGGCTCCTACGAGCAGTACTTC
TRBV7-9	NA	TRBJ2-2	13	NA	CASRLIETGELFF	TGTGCCAGCAGACTAATCGAGACCGGGGAGCTGTTTTTT
TRBV5-1	NA	TRBJ2-7	14	TRBD1	CASSEGTVDYEQYF	TGCGCCAGCAGCGAGGGGACAGTAGACTACGAGCAGTACTTC
TRBV11-2	NA	TRBJ2-7	18	NA	CASSLILHPEGPYYEQYF	TGTGCCAGCAGCTTAATCTTGCATCCGGAGGGCCCCTACTACGAGCAGTACTTC
TRBV18	NA	TRBJ1-5	13	NA	CASSQDLNQPQHF	TGTGCCAGCTCACAAGACTTAAATCAGCCCCAGCATTTT
TRBV15	NA	TRBJ1-1	15	TRBD1	CATSKPSGGGTEAFF	TGTGCCACCAGCAAACCCTCAGGGGGCGGCACTGAAGCTTTCTTT
TRBV20-1	NA	TRBJ2-5	11	NA	CSASERETQYF	TGCAGTGCTAGTGAGCGCGAGACCCAGTACTTC
TRBV28	NA	TRBJ1-1	13	NA	CASLVEVKTEAFF	TGTGCCAGTTTAGTAGAGGTAAAGACTGAAGCTTTCTTT
TRBV5-1	NA	TRBJ1-2	12	NA	CASSEGQYGYTF	TGCGCCAGCAGCGAGGGACAATATGGCTACACCTTC
TRBV30	NA	TRBJ1-1	12	NA	CAWIERNTEAFF	TGTGCCTGGATAGAAAGGAACACTGAAGCTTTCTTT
TRBV4-1	once	TRBJ1-2	17	NA	CASSQGGLRDFSYGYTF	TGCGCCAGCAGCCAGGGGGGGTTAAGGGATTTTTCCTATGGCTACACCTTC
TRBV30	NA	TRBJ1-5	13	NA	CAWTADSNQPQHF	TGTGCCTGGACGGCGGATAGCAATCAGCCCCAGCATTTT
TRBV30	NA	TRBJ2-3	14	TRBD1	CAWSTGQGPDTQYF	TGTGCCTGGAGTACGGGACAGGGCCCAGATACGCAGTATTTT
TRBV28	NA	TRBJ1-2	17	NA	CASSFNGGRPANYGYTF	TGTGCCAGCAGTTTCAATGGGGGCAGGCCAGCTAACTATGGCTACACCTTC
TRBV7-8	once	TRBJ1-4	13	NA	CASSLSRIEKLFF	TGTGCCAGCAGCTTAAGCCGAATTGAAAAACTGTTTTTT
TRBV11-2	many	TRBJ1-2	16	NA	CASSLRGDSSTTGYTF	TGTGCCAGCAGCTTGAGGGGGGACTCCTCAACCACGGGCTACACCTTC
TRBV10-3	once	TRBJ1-5	13	NA	CAISESHAVPQHF	TGTGCCATCAGTGAGTCACACGCGGTTCCCCAGCATTTT
TRBV30	NA	TRBJ1-5	14	NA	CAWSLGRGTEPQHF	TGTGCCTGGAGTTTGGGACGCGGTACTGAGCCCCAGCATTTT
TRBV30	NA	TRBJ2-1	11	NA	CAWSPSLGQFF	TGTGCCTGGAGTCCCAGCCTTGGGCAGTTCTTC
TRBV4-1	few	TRBJ2-2	16	TRBD2	CASSLSGLAVSGELFF	TGCGCCAGCAGCCTTTCGGGACTAGCCGTCTCCGGGGAGCTGTTTTTT
TRBV14	NA	TRBJ1-1	14	NA	CASSQDRLWGEAFF	TGTGCCAGCAGCCAAGATCGCCTTTGGGGAGAAGCTTTCTTT
TRBV19	NA	TRBJ2-4	14	NA	CASSDGSAKNIQYF	TGTGCCAGTAGCGACGGTTCAGCCAAAAACATTCAGTACTTC
TRBV20-1	once	TRBJ1-1	11	NA	CSALRGEEAFF	TGCAGTGCCCTGCGGGGGGAAGAAGCTTTCTTT
TRBV5-8	NA	TRBJ2-1	17	NA	CASRAGTSYIGYNEQFF	TGTGCCAGCAGGGCCGGGACCTCCTACATCGGTTACAATGAGCAGTTCTTC
TRBV7-2	NA	TRBJ2-7	14	NA	CASSPGHYIYEQYF	TGTGCCAGCAGCCCGGGACACTACATCTACGAGCAGTACTTC
TRBV5-1	NA	TRBJ2-1	15	TRBD2	CASSVTSATYNEQFF	TGCGCCAGCAGCGTGACTAGCGCTACCTACAATGAGCAGTTCTTC
TRBV6-6	NA	TRBJ2-7	15	TRBD2	CASSHPLAGRYEQYF	TGTGCCAGCAGTCACCCACTAGCGGGAAGATACGAGCAGTACTTC
TRBV28	NA	TRBJ1-6	15	NA	CASSLESVNNSPLHF	TGTGCCAGCAGTTTAGAGTCTGTGAACAATTCACCCCTCCACTTT
TRBV5-4	NA	TRBJ2-5	16	TRBD2	CASSSTRGVRAETQYF	TGTGCCAGCAGCTCTACGCGGGGGGTCAGGGCGGAGACCCAGTACTTC
TRBV10-3	once	TRBJ1-1	13	NA	CATTGTPNTEAFF	TGTGCCACTACCGGGACACCGAACACTGAAGCTTTCTTT
TRBV5-1	once	TRBJ1-4	15	NA	CASSLRMGTNEKLFF	TGCGCCAGCAGCCTGAGGATGGGGACTAATGAAAAACTGTTTTTT
TRBV5-6	NA	TRBJ1-1	15	TRBD1	CASSSLDRVNTEAFF	TGTGCCAGCAGCTCGCTGGACAGGGTGAACACTGAAGCTTTCTTT
TRBV9	NA	TRBJ2-3	16	NA	CASSVEGVTSTDTQYF	TGTGCCAGCAGCGTAGAGGGGGTAACTAGCACAGATACGCAGTATTTT
TRBV10-3	NA	TRBJ2-3	14	TRBD1	CAISAGTGGDTQYF	TGTGCCATCAGTGCCGGGACAGGGGGAGATACGCAGTATTTT
TRBV6-1	NA	TRBJ2-7	15	TRBD1	CASPPGTGGSYEQYF	TGTGCCAGCCCCCCCGGGACAGGGGGCTCCTACGAGCAGTACTTC
TRBV6-5	NA	TRBJ2-7	16	TRBD1	CASSYITGQGALEQYF	TGTGCCAGCAGTTACATAACGGGACAGGGGGCACTCGAGCAGTACTTC
TRBV4-1	NA	TRBJ2-2	16	NA	CASSQRAGSNTGELFF	TGCGCCAGCAGCCAACGGGCGGGTTCGAACACCGGGGAGCTGTTTTTT
TRBV4-3	NA	TRBJ1-1	13	NA	CASSQTMNTEAFF	TGCGCCAGCAGCCAAACAATGAACACTGAAGCTTTCTTT
TRBV10-3	NA	TRBJ1-1	18	NA	CAISESRQGPQTNTEAFF	TGTGCCATCAGTGAGTCGCGGCAGGGGCCGCAAACCAACACTGAAGCTTTCTTT
TRBV27	NA	TRBJ2-7	16	NA	CASSPLSRDTLYEQYF	TGTGCCAGCAGTCCCCTGAGCAGGGACACCTTGTACGAGCAGTACTTC
TRBV4-3	NA	TRBJ1-6	15	NA	CASSQDYKEGSPLHF	TGCGCCAGCAGCCAAGATTATAAGGAGGGATCACCCCTCCACTTT
TRBV6-1	NA	TRBJ2-1	13	NA	CASSEGLVGEQFF	TGTGCCAGCAGTGAAGGACTAGTGGGCGAGCAGTTCTTC
TRBV10-3	NA	TRBJ2-1	15	TRBD2	CAIREGLAGGNEQFF	TGTGCCATCAGGGAAGGACTAGCGGGGGGAAATGAGCAGTTCTTC
TRBV28	once	TRBJ1-6	14	NA	CASSFDRASPPLHF	TGTGCCAGCAGTTTCGATAGGGCGTCGCCACCCCTCCACTTT
TRBV6-1	NA	TRBJ1-4	14	NA	CASSDHGVNEKLFF	TGTGCCAGCAGTGATCACGGGGTAAATGAAAAACTGTTTTTT
TRBV5-1	NA	TRBJ2-2	15	NA	CASSQTAPNTGELFF	TGCGCCAGCAGCCAGACAGCCCCGAACACCGGGGAGCTGTTTTTT
TRBV5-1	NA	TRBJ2-2	16	TRBD1	CASSRTGQPNTGELFF	TGCGCCAGCAGCCGGACAGGACAACCGAACACCGGGGAGCTGTTTTTT
TRBV4-1	NA	TRBJ2-5	16	NA	CASSQESGLGQETQYF	TGCGCCAGCAGCCAAGAAAGTGGGCTAGGCCAAGAGACCCAGTACTTC
TRBV19	NA	TRBJ2-7	16	TRBD1	CASSTTGQGATYEQYF	TGTGCCAGTAGTACAACGGGACAGGGGGCCACCTACGAGCAGTACTTC